Described below is a single T cell receptor (beta chain) sequence and its context. Its specificity is unknown. This sample was taken from a study of T-cell reconstitution after alpha-beta-depleted transplantation in children. Study-wide findings and caveats: Surviving recipient cells, namely T cells and thymic progenitors, were the source of high day-60 TCRbeta diversity in some patients. Counts and diversity of T cells one year after transplant came mostly from newly produced T cells.

Germline V gene data show CDR1 as SGHRS and CDR2 as YFSETQ. Trimming removed 4 bases at V and 1 base at J, with 19 bases between. CDR3 length: 17 residues. Researchers prepared the TCRbeta library using unique molecular identifiers, the study reports. TCRdb re-called the PCR reads with MiXCR, one entry per CDR3 protein. The sample lists about a million distinct CDR3 sequences, under 30% occurring once. The chain combines TRBV5-1 with TRBJ2-3; D possibly corresponds to TRBD2 (5 bases). The TCR comes from a boy under three years old who had a stem cell transplant for SCID, so the T cells may come from the graft donor. The starting material was PBMCs, mostly from graft donor cells, obtained 360 days after TCRalphabeta/CD19-depleted stem cell transplant. This chain's CDR3 is CASSPEAGAVGTDTQYF. The CDR3 DNA reads TGCGCCAGCAGCCCCGAGGCGGGTGCGGTGGGCACAGATACGCAGTATTTT.